This paragraph reports one TCR beta chain. Its antigen remains unidentified. Treatment: oral pan-JAK inhibitor, 5-10 mg twice daily. The data stem from a study of CD8+ T cells in alopecia areata. Study overall: Severity among treated patients was scored by the percentage of scalp area affected. The study's findings and limits: Mice showed TCR sharing more clearly than patients did, possibly owing to HLA.

It was cDNA, reverse transcribed from extracted RNA, that served as the sequencing template. Sequencing was performed with immunoSEQ multiplex PCR; in TCRdb, only in-frame clones are kept and a portion is missing. The sample lists roughly 250,000 clones, approximately 60% occurring once. Trimming removed 2 bases from V and 0 bases from J, with 13 bases in between. The CDR3 has 17 residues. The germline CDR1 and CDR2 sequences are LGHNA and YSLEER. This chain connects TRBV4-3 to TRBJ2-2, with D tentatively TRBD1 or TRBD2 (6 bases each). The sample was CD4+ T cells sorted from blood, taken at week 52, from a patient treated with tofacitinib. This clonotype originated in a human donor with alopecia areata. The CDR3 is CASSQFSGATNTGELFF. CDR3 DNA: TGCGCCAGCAGCCAATTCTCGGGGGCGACGAACACCGGGGAGCTGTTTTTT.